One and the same sample provided the 31 T cell receptor beta chains below, sequenced in a study of PD-1 blockade in classical Hodgkin lymphoma. Time point given: cycle 4 day 1 (C4D1), after 6 weeks of nivolumab. Every patient was affected by relapse after autologous stem cell transplantation, while exposure to brentuximab vedotin was not uniform. Data came from immunoSEQ multiplex PCR; TCRdb stores just in-frame clones and leaves some out. The table shows some 96,000 clones, with under 95% occurring only once. The sample in question was peripheral blood mononuclear cells (PBMCs), obtained before the fourth cycle of nivolumab. The receptors were sampled from a human donor with classical Hodgkin lymphoma.

The genes are TRBV18 and TRBJ2-2; 9 bases line up with TRBD1. V dropped 2 bases and J dropped 2; count of bases not matched to a gene: 12. Germline-derived CDR1 and CDR2 are KGHSH and LQKENI. This CDR3 contains 19 residues. The CDR3 loop reads CASSPKWVPGQGNTGELFF. CDR3 in DNA: TGTGCCAGCTCACCAAAGTGGGTTCCGGGACAGGGAAACACCGGGGAGCTGTTTTTT.

The chain uses TRBV9 and TRBJ2-1; 13 bases align to TRBD2. V dropped 4 bases and J dropped 8; count of bases not matched to a gene: 6. This CDR3 contains 15 residues. CDR1 and CDR2 from the germline V gene are SGDLS and YYNGEE. CDR3 sequence reads: CASSTGLAGVYEQFF. CDR3 in DNA: TGTGCCAGCAGCACCGGACTAGCGGGAGTCTATGAGCAGTTCTTC. Together with reference TRBV9 and TRBJ2-1, the CDR3 gives the full variable domain: DSGVTQTPKHLITATGQRVTLRCSPRSGDLSVYWYQQSLDQGLQFLIQYYNGEERAKGNILERFSAQQFPDLHSELNLSSLELGDSALYFCASSTGLAGVYEQFFGPGTRLTVL.

V gene TRBV7-9 combines with J gene TRBJ2-5, with 8 bases identical to TRBD2. The J call is doubtful: the DNA matches TRBJ2-7 better. The CDR3 runs 14 residues. Germline CDR1 reads SEHNR; CDR2 reads FQNEAQ (reference sequence). CDR3 protein: CASASGLGLYEQYF. In nucleotides, the CDR3 is TGTGCCAGCGCATCGGGACTAGGACTCTACGAGCAGTACTTC.

The chain couples TRBV19 to TRBJ2-3; D tentatively reads TRBD1 or TRBD2 (5 bases each). Deletions cut 3 bases from V and 2 bases from J, with 12 bases between. The CDR3 sequence is 15 residues long. Germline loops: CDR1 LNHDA, CDR2 SQIVND (reference sequence). The CDR3: CASSIRGDHTDTQYF. Here the CDR3 DNA reads TGTGCCAGTAGTATCCGAGGGGACCACACAGATACGCAGTATTTT. The full variable domain, with the rest looked up from reference TRBV19 and TRBJ2-3, is DGGITQSPKYLFRKEGQNVTLSCEQNLNHDAMYWYRQDPGQGLRLIYYSQIVNDFQKGDIAEGYSVSREKKESFPLTVTSAQKNPTAFYLCASSIRGDHTDTQYFGPGTRLTVL.

There are a few counts of this clone. The rearrangement links TRBV19 to TRBJ1-2; D call uncertain. The V gene lost 8 bases and the J gene lost 4 bases, with 8 bases spanning the gap. The CDR3 runs 11 residues. In germline, CDR1 is LNHDA, CDR2 SQIVND (reference sequence). Written as DNA, the CDR3 is TGTGCCAGTGACGAAGGCTATGGCTACACCTTC. Residues: CASDEGYGYTF. The whole variable domain, remainder taken from reference TRBV19 and TRBJ1-2, is DGGITQSPKYLFRKEGQNVTLSCEQNLNHDAMYWYRQDPGQGLRLIYYSQIVNDFQKGDIAEGYSVSREKKESFPLTVTSAQKNPTAFYLCASDEGYGYTFGSGTRLTVV.

The rearrangement uses TRBV7-9 and TRBJ1-4, with 7 bases matching TRBD1. With 1 base clipped from V and 8 bases from J, the junction kept 7 bases outside the gene matches. The CDR3 length is 15 residues. Germline CDR1 and CDR2: SEHNR and FQNEAQ (reference sequence). This chain's CDR3 is CASSLGATGREKLFF. The CDR3 DNA sequence: TGTGCCAGCAGCTTAGGGGCGACAGGGCGGGAAAAACTGTTTTTT.

This chain links TRBV5-4 with TRBJ2-5; D is ambiguous. From germline, CDR1 is SGHNT and CDR2 YYREEE (reference sequence). The CDR3 is 15 amino acids. V shed 0 bases and J shed 2 bases, with 11 bases lying between them. CDR3 sequence: CASSLASMVQETQYF. The CDR3, as DNA: TGTGCCAGCAGCTTGGCCAGTATGGTACAAGAGACCCAGTACTTC.

CDR3: CASTWGSGQPQHF. In DNA form, the CDR3 reads TGTGCCAGCACTTGGGGGTCGGGACAGCCCCAGCATTTT. V is TRBV19 and J is TRBJ1-5; TRBD1 is a possible D gene (5 bases). The CDR3 loop spans 13 amino acids. Trimming removed 9 bases at V and 7 bases at J, with 16 bases between. In germline, CDR1 is LNHDA, CDR2 SQIVND (reference sequence).

The rearrangement uses TRBV19 and TRBJ1-2; D call uncertain. Germline V gene data show CDR1 as LNHDA and CDR2 as SQIVND (reference sequence). V shed 3 bases and J shed 7 bases, with 15 bases lying between them. CDR3 length: 14 residues. CDR3 in amino acids: CASSITHGERGYTF. For the CDR3, the DNA is TGTGCCAGTAGTATCACTCACGGGGAACGTGGCTACACCTTC.

This clone turned up a few times. V usage is TRBV7-8 and J usage is TRBJ2-7, with D perhaps assigned TRBD1 or TRBD2 (5 bases each). The V gene lost 4 bases and the J gene lost 4 bases, with 11 bases spanning the gap. The CDR3 is 13 amino acids. Germline V gene sequence: CDR1 SGHVS, CDR2 FQNEAQ. As DNA, the CDR3 is TGTGCCAGCAGCTCGTTGGGGGTGTACGAGCAGTACTTC. It yields the protein CASSSLGVYEQYF.

The CDR3 sequence: CASSYSPFTDTQYF. In DNA form, the CDR3 reads TGTGCCAGCAGTTACTCGCCTTTCACAGATACGCAGTATTTT. The chain has TRBV6-5 and TRBJ2-3; D call uncertain. Germline CDR1 MNHEY, CDR2 SVGAGI. The germline V and J ends were trimmed by 0 bases and 2 bases, with 6 bases remaining between them. The CDR3 has 14 amino acids.

V is TRBV7-2 and J is TRBJ2-7, with 8 bases fitting TRBD2. CDR3 length: 12 amino acids. Germline V gene data show CDR1 as SGHTA and CDR2 as FQGNSA. Trimming removed 1 base from V and 8 bases from J; junction bases left unmatched: 1. The CDR3 is CASSLGLAQQYF. CDR3 nucleotide sequence: TGTGCCAGCAGCTTAGGACTAGCGCAGCAGTACTTC.

The J gene is TRBJ2-2, the V gene TRBV10-2; TRBD1 matches 9 bases. Trimming removed 8 bases from V and 5 bases from J; junction bases left unmatched: 18. The CDR3 loop spans 18 amino acids. The germline CDR1 and CDR2 sequences are WSHSY and SAAADI. The CDR3 bases are TGCGCCAGCTCTGGGACAGGGAGAACAAGAGGGCCTACCGGGGAGCTGTTTTTT. Its translation is CASSGTGRTRGPTGELFF.

The chain joins TRBV20-1 to TRBJ2-1; no clear D gene. The CDR3 totals 10 residues. V was trimmed by 3 bases and J by 14 bases, leaving 11 bases between them. The V gene's germline CDR1 is DFQATT and CDR2 SNEGSKA (reference sequence). CDR3 nucleotides: TGCAGTGCTAGTCTACTGTTTGAGTTCTTC. Its translation is CSASLLFEFF.

This clone was observed a few times. This chain links TRBV7-9 with TRBJ2-7; 8 nucleotides line up with TRBD1. Germline V lookup: CDR1 SEHNR, CDR2 FQNEAQ (reference sequence). The CDR3 consists of 16 residues. The V segment lost 6 bases and the J segment 0 bases; nucleotides outside the gene matches: 10. CDR3 region: CASRPGAGTGSYEQYF. The CDR3 nucleotides read TGTGCCAGCAGACCCGGAGCCGGGACAGGCTCCTACGAGCAGTACTTC.

This clone was seen only once. The rearrangement links TRBV6-1 to TRBJ2-7; D possibly corresponds to TRBD2 (5 bases). The CDR3 runs to 13 residues. Looked up from germline, CDR1 is MNHNS and CDR2 is SASEGT. Trimming pared 4 bases from V and 4 bases from J, leaving 11 bases between. CDR3: CASSASGPYEQYF. The CDR3 nucleotides are TGTGCCAGCAGTGCCAGCGGCCCTTACGAGCAGTACTTC.

This chain joins TRBV19 and TRBJ2-5; D gene unclear. The germline V gene encodes CDR1 LNHDA and CDR2 SQIVND (reference sequence). The CDR3 consists of 17 residues. The ends were cut back, 5 bases at V and 4 bases at J, with 23 bases in the middle. The CDR3 region has the DNA TGTGCCAGTAGTGGCTCGACCTCGCATCTCCTCGGAGAGACCCAGTACTTC. Protein product: CASSGSTSHLLGETQYF.

The genes are TRBV5-1 and TRBJ2-1; D remains unclear. CDR1 is SGHRS, CDR2 YFSETQ, per germline. Trimming left V 0 bases short and J 7 bases short, with 5 bases between. This CDR3 contains 12 residues. The CDR3 is CASSLVSNEQFF. The DNA of the CDR3 is TGCGCCAGCAGCTTGGTCTCGAATGAGCAGTTCTTC.

The gene calls are TRBV28 and TRBJ1-4; a weak D match, TRBD1 (5 bases). The CDR3 has 14 amino acids. CDR1 is MDHEN and CDR2 is SYDVKM in the germline V gene. V was clipped by 6 bases and J by 1 base, with 9 bases between them. The CDR3 sequence is CASRGPLTNEKLFF. The CDR3 DNA sequence: TGTGCCAGCAGGGGACCCTTAACTAATGAAAAACTGTTTTTT.

This chain links TRBV2 with TRBJ2-5, with a weak D call TRBD1 (5 bases). CDR3 length: 14 amino acids. V was shortened by 6 bases and J by 9 bases, with 20 bases between the two germline ends. Germline values: CDR1 SNHLY, CDR2 FYNNEI. The CDR3 DNA reads as TGTGCCAGCAGGGGAAGCAGGGCCTCTGGGGCCCAGTACTTC. Amino acids: CASRGSRASGAQYF.

V and J are TRBV27 and TRBJ1-2; TRBD1 agrees at 11 bases. The CDR3 sequence is 16 residues long. Germline V gene lookup returns CDR1 MNHEY and CDR2 SMNVEV (reference sequence). V shed 3 bases, J shed 5 bases, and the junction held 8 bases outside the gene matches. Here the CDR3 DNA reads TGTGCCAGCAGTTTGGGGACAGGGGGGTCTAGGTATGGCTACACCTTC. This encodes CASSLGTGGSRYGYTF.

The chain carries TRBV27 and TRBJ2-5; tentative D call: TRBD1 (6 bases). With the DNA end fitting TRBJ2-7 better, the J assignment may be wrong. Germline assignment: CDR1 MNHEY and CDR2 SMNVEV (reference sequence). The length of the CDR3 is 13 residues. CDR3 DNA: TGTGCCAGCAGTTTAGACAGGAACTACGAGCAGTACTTC. Its translation: CASSLDRNYEQYF.

V and J are TRBV2 and TRBJ2-7, with 7 bases that match TRBD1. Germline V CDR1 and CDR2: SNHLY, FYNNEI. Losses at the gene ends were 6 bases for V and 0 bases for J; bases not matched to a gene: 5. The CDR3 has 14 residues. The DNA of the CDR3 is TGTGCCAGCAGGGGGGACAGAACCTCCTACGAGCAGTACTTC. Translation gives CASRGDRTSYEQYF.

The chain links TRBV19 to TRBJ2-3; TRBD2 might be the D (5 bases). The ends were cut back, 3 bases at V and 3 bases at J, with 10 bases in the middle. The CDR3 extends over 14 amino acids. CDR1 is LNHDA and CDR2 is SQIVND in the germline V gene (reference sequence). CDR3 protein: CASSIGERTDTQYF. CDR3 DNA sequence: TGTGCCAGTAGTATCGGGGAGAGGACAGATACGCAGTATTTT.

The chain combines TRBV27 with TRBJ2-2; D unresolved. The CDR3 length is 13 residues. Looked up from germline, CDR1 is MNHEY and CDR2 is SMNVEV (reference sequence). V was trimmed by 1 base and J by 13 bases, leaving 13 bases between them. The CDR3 region is CASSLLPVLRLFF. The CDR3 DNA reads as TGTGCCAGCAGTTTATTACCAGTTCTTCGGCTGTTTTTT.

V gene TRBV27 combines with J gene TRBJ1-1; 8 nucleotides align to TRBD1. This CDR3 contains 14 residues. V lost 5 bases and J lost 4; bases outside the gene matches: 6. CDR1 is MNHEY and CDR2 is SMNVEV in the germline V gene (reference sequence). Here the CDR3 reads CASSLITGGTEAFF. In nucleotides, the CDR3 is TGTGCCAGCAGTCTTATTACAGGGGGCACTGAAGCTTTCTTT.

This chain connects TRBV11-3 to TRBJ2-1, with 13 bases identical to TRBD2. Trimming removed 4 bases from V and 6 bases from J; junction bases left unmatched: 3. Germline-derived CDR1 and CDR2 are SGHNT and YENEEA. CDR3 size: 15 residues. CDR3 DNA: TGTGCCAGCAGCTCCCGACTAGCGGGGGGCAATGAGCAGTTCTTC. Protein product: CASSSRLAGGNEQFF.

The chain couples TRBV23-1 to TRBJ2-3; D call uncertain. TRBV23-1 is an ORF, and what it does is uncertain. Trimming shortened V by 0 bases and J by 1 base, and 11 bases separated the two germline ends. This CDR3 spans 16 amino acids. The CDR3 spells CASSQSRPPGTDTQYF. The CDR3 DNA follows: TGCGCCAGCAGTCAATCAAGGCCGCCAGGCACAGATACGCAGTATTTT.

This sequence joins TRBV2 and TRBJ1-5; tentative D call: TRBD1 (5 bases). This CDR3 region has 15 residues. Germline V gene lookup returns CDR1 SNHLY and CDR2 FYNNEI. V was shortened by 1 base and J by 6 bases, with 13 bases between the two germline ends. Here the CDR3 DNA reads TGTGCCAGCAGTGAAGAGGGGCTTGGAGGTCAGCCCCAGCATTTT. Amino acids: CASSEEGLGGQPQHF.

J is TRBJ1-1 and V is TRBV27; 12 nucleotides line up with TRBD1. The V segment lost 3 bases and the J segment 0 bases; nucleotides outside the gene matches: 11. CDR3 length: 19 amino acids. Germline assignment: CDR1 MNHEY and CDR2 SMNVEV (reference sequence). The CDR3 sequence: CASSFTGTGGWPMNTEAFF. In DNA, the CDR3 is TGTGCCAGCAGTTTTACGGGGACAGGGGGCTGGCCCATGAACACTGAAGCTTTCTTT.

This chain connects TRBV25-1 to TRBJ2-3, with unresolved D. Germline CDR1 is MGHDK and CDR2 is SYGVNS. The CDR3 runs to 13 residues. Trimming took 7 bases from V and 3 from J, leaving 11 bases between them. The CDR3 DNA reads as TGTGCCAGCAAGGGTGAACGTACAGATACGCAGTATTTT. It translates to CASKGERTDTQYF.